These 6 T cell receptor beta chains were sequenced from one sample in a study of blood T cells in healthy people across ages. The authors ran a second PCR of 7 to 11 cycles using a sample-barcoded 5' primer and a J-beta primer mix. TCRdb redid the calling of the 5' RACE reads with MiXCR, one entry per CDR3 protein. The sample contains some 890,000 distinct CDR3 sequences, about 27% of which appear only once. The data were also submitted as part of a second study, on T cells of mothers and their children.

The sequenced sample consisted of blood. The origin of the receptors is a woman in her forties in good health.

This clonotype showed up just a few times. This chain joins TRBV27 and TRBJ1-1; no firm D call. Between the trimmed V and J ends, which lost 6 bases and 5 bases, there was a span of 13 bases. CDR3 length: 13 residues. Per germline, CDR1 MNHEY and CDR2 SMNVEV (reference sequence). CDR3 DNA: TGTGCCAGCAGCTTACGAGGGAGGACTGAAGCTTTCTTT. It encodes CASSLRGRTEAFF.

V gene TRBV9 combines with J gene TRBJ2-3; D remains ambiguous. CDR1 is SGDLS and CDR2 is YYNGEE in the germline V gene. Deletions cut 3 bases from V and 6 bases from J, with 5 bases between. The CDR3 has 11 amino acids. For the CDR3, the DNA is TGTGCCAGCAGCGGAGAGGATACGCAGTATTTT. Translating it yields CASSGEDTQYF.

Worth noting for this clonotype: One junction end disagrees with the germline gene, perhaps due to a read error. V is TRBV6-5 and J is TRBJ1-2; 7 positions match TRBD1. This CDR3 is 16 amino acids long. Germline CDR1 is MNHEY and CDR2 is SVGAGI. The CDR3 protein is CTSSYYATGLNYGYTF. CDR3 bases: TGTACCAGCAGTTACTACGCGACAGGGTTGAACTATGGCTACACCTTC.

The V call is TRBV9, the J call TRBJ2-2; 7 bases match TRBD2. Germline assignment: CDR1 SGDLS and CDR2 YYNGEE. V dropped 5 bases and J dropped 4; count of bases not matched to a gene: 5. This CDR3 is built from 14 residues. The CDR3, as DNA: TGTGCCAGCAGTGGGGGAGGGGTCACCGGGGAGCTGTTTTTT. It specifies CASSGGGVTGELFF.

Only a few counts were recorded for this clonotype. The V call is TRBV4-1, the J call TRBJ2-3; TRBD2 matches at 13 bases. The V and J ends lost 1 base and 5 bases, in that order; junction bases with no gene match: 15. Germline-derived CDR1 and CDR2 are MGHRA and YSYEKL. The CDR3 is 20 amino acids. CDR3 nucleotides: TGCGCCAGCAGCCAAGTGTCCACTAGCGGGGGGGCCATCTTGAGAGATACGCAGTATTTT. Protein: CASSQVSTSGGAILRDTQYF.

This clonotype was counted only a few times. This may be a read error: a much more frequent sequence differs by one nucleotide. The J gene is TRBJ1-2, the V gene TRBV4-1; 7 bases agree with TRBD1. The length of the CDR3 is 13 residues. CDR1 and CDR2 (germline): MGHRA, YSYEKL. CDR3 amino acids: CAGSERQGIGYTF. CDR3 bases: TGCGCCGGCAGCGAAAGACAGGGCATCGGCTACACCTTC.